This section outlines one T cell receptor (beta chain) sequence together with its context. The antigen is not known. This specimen belongs to a study of cytomegalovirus exposure and HLA in healthy donors. Study background: Drawn from HLA-typed donors, tens of millions of unique TCRs were held in an early data release.

The CDR3 runs 15 residues. V lost 0 bases to trimming and J lost 7 bases; unmatched junction nucleotides: 4. CDR1 and CDR2 (germline): MNHEY, SVGAGI. In the PCR, 60 Vbeta and 13 Jbeta primers were used. TCRdb keeps only in-frame clones here, not all; method: immunoSEQ multiplex PCR. The sample carries tens of thousands of clones, around 84% recorded once. Notes on the study in general: Confirmation was obtained in vitro that a few CMV-associated chains are specific for CMV antigens. As a later analysis showed, several of the most significant clusters appeared to be linked to common viral pathogens. It was 150 to 200 TCR beta chains that were listed as cytomegalovirus-associated.

J is TRBJ2-1 and V is TRBV6-5, with 9 nucleotides matching TRBD1. The source of this sequence is a woman in her 40s in good health and CMV-seropositive. Input material: PBMCs. As DNA, the CDR3 is TGTGCCAGCAGTTACTCCGGGACAGGGACGAATGAGCAGTTCTTC. Protein product: CASSYSGTGTNEQFF.